The 18 T cell receptor beta chains given below trace back to one sample, sequenced in a study of T cell repertoires in ileal Crohn's disease. TCRdb's table, derived via immunoSEQ multiplex PCR, lists solely in-frame clones and lacks some. The sample has some 4,200 clones; around 78% are singletons. Source material: ileal tissue. The receptors here all came from an adult with Crohn's disease.

The chain couples TRBV28 to TRBJ1-4; weak D call: TRBD1 (5 bases). The CDR3 runs 15 residues. CDR1 MDHEN and CDR2 SYDVKM come from the germline V gene. V was trimmed by 5 bases and J by 8 bases, leaving 18 bases between them. The CDR3 loop is CASSTLGAVGEKLFF. The CDR3 DNA sequence: TGTGCCAGCAGTACCCTTGGGGCTGTGGGGGAAAAACTGTTTTTT.

This rearrangement joins TRBV28 to TRBJ1-3, with a tentative D call TRBD1 (5 bases). The CDR3 consists of 14 residues. The germline CDR1 and CDR2 sequences are MDHEN and SYDVKM. V shed 7 bases and J shed 4 bases, with 14 bases lying between them. This CDR3 reads CASIGGGYGNTIYF. As DNA, the CDR3 is TGTGCCAGCATCGGGGGGGGGTACGGAAACACCATATATTTT.

The J gene is TRBJ2-7, the V gene TRBV19; 9 bases agree with TRBD1. The germline V gene encodes CDR1 LNHDA and CDR2 SQIVND (reference sequence). This CDR3 contains 13 residues. V lost 10 bases and J lost 0; bases outside the gene matches: 4. The CDR3 sequence: CATSTGGSYEQYF. The CDR3 coding sequence is TGTGCCACTTCGACAGGGGGCTCCTACGAGCAGTACTTC.

This rearrangement joins TRBV7-9 to TRBJ1-4; a possible D gene is TRBD1 (6 bases). Trimming stripped 6 bases from V and 8 bases from J, with 13 bases between. The CDR3 spans 13 residues. Germline values: CDR1 SEHNR, CDR2 FQNEAQ (reference sequence). The CDR3 DNA follows: TGTGCCAGCAGGCGACAGGCTCAAGAAAAACTGTTTTTT. The encoded protein is CASRRQAQEKLFF.

Concerning this clone: Mismatch with germline at one junction end may stem from a read error. Other DNA sequences from this sample encode an identical CDR3 as well. V usage is TRBV27 and J usage is TRBJ1-6; D is uncertain. CDR1 and CDR2 (germline): MNHEY, SMNVEV (reference sequence). CDR3 length equals 12 residues. The CDR3 DNA reads TGTGCCAGCAGTCCCGTAAATTCCCCCCTCCACTTT. Its protein product is CASSPVNSPLHF.

This chain joins TRBV5-8 and TRBJ1-1, with D maybe TRBD1 (6 bases). The germline V gene has CDR1 SGHTS and CDR2 YDEGEE. V was pared by 4 bases and J by 5 bases, with 15 bases between. The CDR3 is made up of 14 amino acids. The CDR3 DNA is TGTGCCAGCAGCCAACAGGGCGGGCGTACTGAAGCTTTCTTT. Amino acids: CASSQQGGRTEAFF.

The chain has TRBV4-2 and TRBJ2-7, with TRBD1 matching 11 bases. This CDR3 spans 15 amino acids. The V segment lost 1 base and the J segment 2 bases; nucleotides outside the gene matches: 1. Per germline, CDR1 LGHNA and CDR2 YNFKEQ. This CDR3 reads CASSQGGQGAYEQYF. The CDR3 nucleotides are TGTGCCAGCAGCCAAGGGGGACAGGGGGCCTACGAGCAGTACTTC.

The J gene is TRBJ2-7, the V gene TRBV7-6; 9 nucleotides match TRBD2. Germline lookup yields CDR1 SGHVS and CDR2 FNYEAQ. J was trimmed by 3 bases and V by 1 base; bases with no gene match: 13. The CDR3 spans 18 residues. CDR3 region: CASSLEPSGNGENYEQYF. CDR3 DNA sequence: TGTGCCAGCAGCTTAGAACCTAGCGGGAATGGGGAAAACTACGAGCAGTACTTC.

This chain uses TRBV7-6 with TRBJ1-6; the match to TRBD1 covers 10 bases. The germline V gene encodes CDR1 SGHVS and CDR2 FNYEAQ. The CDR3 runs 16 residues. With V trimmed by 2 bases and J by 10 bases, 8 bases remained unmatched. This CDR3 reads CASSLQGQGSWSPLHF. CDR3 DNA sequence: TGTGCCAGCAGCTTACAGGGACAGGGGAGCTGGTCACCCCTCCACTTT.

The rearrangement links TRBV5-4 to TRBJ1-1; 8 nucleotides agree with TRBD1. V lost 2 bases, J lost 3 bases, and 6 bases stayed unmatched. Germline CDR1 and CDR2: SGHNT and YYREEE (reference sequence). The CDR3 totals 15 residues. Written as DNA, the CDR3 is TGTGCCAGCAGCTTCCCGGGACAGGAGGACACTGAAGCTTTCTTT. Its translation: CASSFPGQEDTEAFF. Combining the CDR3 with reference TRBV5-4 and TRBJ1-1 gives the whole variable domain ETGVTQSPTHLIKTRGQQVTLRCSSQSGHNTVSWYQQALGQGPQFIFQYYREEENGRGNFPPRFSGLQFPNYSSELNVNALELDDSALYLCASSFPGQEDTEAFFGQGTRLTVV.

The chain is built from TRBV29-1 and TRBJ1-2, with 10 positions matching TRBD1. CDR1 is SQVTM and CDR2 is ANQGSEA in the germline V gene. The CDR3 is 14 residues long. V shed 7 bases, J shed 7 bases, and the junction held 12 bases outside the gene matches. CDR3 in amino acids: CSGSTGQGLGGYTF. For the CDR3, the DNA is TGCAGCGGCAGTACGGGACAGGGGCTCGGTGGCTACACCTTC.

Sample share makes this clone large. V and J are TRBV5-4 and TRBJ2-2, with TRBD2 as a possible D gene (5 bases). Deletions cut 0 bases from V and 6 bases from J, with 9 bases between. CDR3 length equals 14 residues. CDR1 and CDR2 from the germline V gene are SGHNT and YYREEE (reference sequence). The CDR3 DNA reads TGTGCCAGCAGCTTGGGGGTTAGCGCCGGGGAGCTGTTTTTT. This sequence encodes CASSLGVSAGELFF. The full variable domain, rest sourced from reference TRBV5-4 and TRBJ2-2, is ETGVTQSPTHLIKTRGQQVTLRCSSQSGHNTVSWYQQALGQGPQFIFQYYREEENGRGNFPPRFSGLQFPNYSSELNVNALELDDSALYLCASSLGVSAGELFFGEGSRLTVL.

This chain uses TRBV7-3 with TRBJ2-3; 9 nucleotides agree with TRBD2. CDR3 size: 15 residues. V lost 4 bases and J lost 2; bases outside the gene matches: 4. Germline V gene lookup returns CDR1 SGHTA and CDR2 FQGTGA. This CDR3 reads CASSSSGRSTDTQYF. DNA of the CDR3: TGTGCCAGCAGCTCGAGCGGGAGGTCCACAGATACGCAGTATTTT.

This sequence joins TRBV5-1 and TRBJ2-4; TRBD1 agrees at 10 bases. J was trimmed by 8 bases and V by 6 bases; bases with no gene match: 14. The CDR3 has 16 amino acids. In germline, CDR1 is SGHRS, CDR2 YFSETQ. CDR3 sequence: CASTFGRDRGSDIQYF. The CDR3 region has the DNA TGCGCCAGCACCTTTGGGCGGGACAGGGGTAGCGACATTCAGTACTTC.

Worth noting for this clone: Sequence at one end of the junction differs from germline and may be a read error. This chain links TRBV7-2 with TRBJ2-1; 9 bases are shared with TRBD1. Germline V gene data show CDR1 as SGHTA and CDR2 as FQGNSA. There are 13 residues in the CDR3. For the CDR3, the DNA is TGTGCCAGCAGTTTAGACAGGGGGGATGAGCAGTTCTTC. Amino acid sequence: CASSLDRGDEQFF.

The chain links TRBV7-9 to TRBJ2-7, with unresolved D. From germline, CDR1 is SEHNR and CDR2 FQNEAQ (reference sequence). Trimming removed 5 bases from V and 0 bases from J, with 8 bases in between. This CDR3 is 13 amino acids long. The CDR3 region has the DNA TGTGCCAGCAGCCCGGTGAGCTCCTACGAGCAGTACTTC. Amino acids: CASSPVSSYEQYF.

The V call is TRBV30, the J call TRBJ1-3; D is ambiguous. CDR1 and CDR2 from the germline V gene are GTSNPN and SVGIG (reference sequence). V lost 3 bases to trimming and J lost 6 bases, with 9 bases between them. The CDR3 runs to 12 residues. The CDR3 region has the DNA TGTGCCTGGAGCGCCGAGGTAAACACCATATATTTT. Translating it yields CAWSAEVNTIYF. The complete variable domain, with remaining parts taken from reference TRBV30 and TRBJ1-3, reads SQTIHQWPATLVQPVGSPLSLECTVEGTSNPNLYWYRQAAGRGLQLLFYSVGIGQISSEVPQNLSASRPQDRQFILSSKKLLLSDSGFYLCAWSAEVNTIYFGEGSWLTVV.

V gene TRBV7-2 combines with J gene TRBJ2-2; tentatively, D is TRBD2 (6 bases). This CDR3 contains 14 residues. Germline-derived CDR1 and CDR2 are SGHTA and FQGNSA. Deletions cut 5 bases from V and 5 bases from J, with 12 bases between. The CDR3 here is CASSINGGTGELFF. CDR3 nucleotides: TGTGCCAGCAGCATTAACGGGGGAACCGGGGAGCTGTTTTTT.